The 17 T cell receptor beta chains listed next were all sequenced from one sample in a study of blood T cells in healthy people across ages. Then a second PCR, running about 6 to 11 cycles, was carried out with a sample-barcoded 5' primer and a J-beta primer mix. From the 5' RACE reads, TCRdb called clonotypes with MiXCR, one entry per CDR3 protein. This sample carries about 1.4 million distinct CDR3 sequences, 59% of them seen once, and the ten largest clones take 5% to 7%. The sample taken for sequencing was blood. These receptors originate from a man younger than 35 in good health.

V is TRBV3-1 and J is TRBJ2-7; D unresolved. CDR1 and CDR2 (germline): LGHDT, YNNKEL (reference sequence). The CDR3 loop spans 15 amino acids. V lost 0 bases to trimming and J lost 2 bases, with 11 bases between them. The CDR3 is CASSQEPGYTYEQYF. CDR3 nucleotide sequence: TGTGCCAGCAGCCAAGAACCCGGATATACCTACGAGCAGTACTTC.

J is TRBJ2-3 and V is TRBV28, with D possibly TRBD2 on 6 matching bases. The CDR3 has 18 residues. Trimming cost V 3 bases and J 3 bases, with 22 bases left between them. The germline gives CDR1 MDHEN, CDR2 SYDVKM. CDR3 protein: CASSFGPILGGVTDTQYF. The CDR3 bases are TGTGCCAGCAGTTTCGGTCCTATACTCGGGGGTGTAACAGATACGCAGTATTTT.

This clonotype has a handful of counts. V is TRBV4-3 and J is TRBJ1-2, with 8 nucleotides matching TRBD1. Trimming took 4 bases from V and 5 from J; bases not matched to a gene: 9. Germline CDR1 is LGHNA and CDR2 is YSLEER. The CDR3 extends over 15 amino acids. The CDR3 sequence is CASSPNTGGIYGYTF. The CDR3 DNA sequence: TGCGCCAGCAGCCCGAATACAGGGGGGATATATGGCTACACCTTC.

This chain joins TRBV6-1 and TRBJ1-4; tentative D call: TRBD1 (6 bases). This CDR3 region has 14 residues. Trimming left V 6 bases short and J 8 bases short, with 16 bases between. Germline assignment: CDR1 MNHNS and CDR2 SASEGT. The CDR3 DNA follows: TGTGCCAGCAGACCCCACAGGGTAGTAGAAAAACTGTTTTTT. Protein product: CASRPHRVVEKLFF.

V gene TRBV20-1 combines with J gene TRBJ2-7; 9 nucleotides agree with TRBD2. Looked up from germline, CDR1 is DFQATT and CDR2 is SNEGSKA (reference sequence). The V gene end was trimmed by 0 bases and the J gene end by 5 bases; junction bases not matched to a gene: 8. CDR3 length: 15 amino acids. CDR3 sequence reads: CSARDLGGRAHEQYF. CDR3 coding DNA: TGCAGTGCTAGAGATCTTGGCGGGAGGGCCCACGAGCAGTACTTC.

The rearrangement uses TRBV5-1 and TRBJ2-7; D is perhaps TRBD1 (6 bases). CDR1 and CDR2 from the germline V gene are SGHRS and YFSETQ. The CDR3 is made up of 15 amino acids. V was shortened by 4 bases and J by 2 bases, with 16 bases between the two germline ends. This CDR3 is CASSPSRDTTYEQYF. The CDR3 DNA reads TGCGCCAGCAGCCCAAGCCGGGACACTACCTACGAGCAGTACTTC.

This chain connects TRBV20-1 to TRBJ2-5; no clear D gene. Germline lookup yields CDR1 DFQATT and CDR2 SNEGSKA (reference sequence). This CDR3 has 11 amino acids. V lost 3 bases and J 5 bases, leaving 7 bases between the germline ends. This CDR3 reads CSASLLETQYF. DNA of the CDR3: TGCAGTGCTAGTCTACTGGAGACCCAGTACTTC.

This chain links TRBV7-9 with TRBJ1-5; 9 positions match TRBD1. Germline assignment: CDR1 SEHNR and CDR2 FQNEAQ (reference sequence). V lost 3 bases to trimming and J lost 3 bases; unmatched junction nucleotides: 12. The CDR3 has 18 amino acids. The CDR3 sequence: CASSFFGTGKGPNQPQHF. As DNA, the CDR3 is TGTGCCAGCAGCTTTTTTGGGACAGGGAAGGGCCCCAATCAGCCCCAGCATTTT.

The CDR3 spells CASSSAEVGASTDTQYF. The CDR3 bases are TGTGCCAGCAGTTCCGCAGAGGTGGGGGCTAGCACAGATACGCAGTATTTT. The J gene is TRBJ2-3, the V gene TRBV28; D is perhaps TRBD1 (6 bases). The CDR3 contains 17 residues. Per germline, CDR1 MDHEN and CDR2 SYDVKM. Deletions cut 4 bases from V and 0 bases from J, with 17 bases between.

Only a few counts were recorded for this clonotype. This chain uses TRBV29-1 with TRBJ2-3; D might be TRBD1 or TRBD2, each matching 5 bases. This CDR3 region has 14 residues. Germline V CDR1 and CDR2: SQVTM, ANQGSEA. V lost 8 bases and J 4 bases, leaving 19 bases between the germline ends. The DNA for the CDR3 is TGCAGCACCCGGCCGGGACCCTTGCCAGATACGCAGTATTTT. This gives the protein CSTRPGPLPDTQYF.

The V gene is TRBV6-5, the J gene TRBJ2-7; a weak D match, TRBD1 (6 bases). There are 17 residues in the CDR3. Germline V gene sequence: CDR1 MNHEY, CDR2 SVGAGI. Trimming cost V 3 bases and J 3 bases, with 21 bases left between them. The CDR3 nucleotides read TGTGCCAGCAGTTATCCCACCCACGGGACACCCAACTACGAGCAGTACTTC. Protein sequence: CASSYPTHGTPNYEQYF.

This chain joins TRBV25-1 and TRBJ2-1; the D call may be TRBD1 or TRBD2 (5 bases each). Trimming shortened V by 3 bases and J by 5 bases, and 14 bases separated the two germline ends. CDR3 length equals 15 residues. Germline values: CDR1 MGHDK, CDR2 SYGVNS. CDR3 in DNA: TGTGCCAGCAGTGACCCCCGGGACGGAGACAATGAGCAGTTCTTC. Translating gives CASSDPRDGDNEQFF.

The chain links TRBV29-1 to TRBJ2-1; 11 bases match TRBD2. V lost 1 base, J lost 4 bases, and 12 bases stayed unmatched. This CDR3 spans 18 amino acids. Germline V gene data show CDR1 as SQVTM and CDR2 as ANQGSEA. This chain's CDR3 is CSVEGPSGRPQGYNEQFF. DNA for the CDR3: TGCAGCGTTGAAGGCCCTAGCGGGAGGCCCCAAGGTTACAATGAGCAGTTCTTC.

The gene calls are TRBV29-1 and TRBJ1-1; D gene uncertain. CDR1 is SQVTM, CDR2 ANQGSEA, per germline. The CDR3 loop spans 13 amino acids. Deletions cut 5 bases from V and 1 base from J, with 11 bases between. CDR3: CSVLLGRNTEAFF. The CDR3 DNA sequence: TGCAGCGTTTTGCTGGGGAGGAACACTGAAGCTTTCTTT.

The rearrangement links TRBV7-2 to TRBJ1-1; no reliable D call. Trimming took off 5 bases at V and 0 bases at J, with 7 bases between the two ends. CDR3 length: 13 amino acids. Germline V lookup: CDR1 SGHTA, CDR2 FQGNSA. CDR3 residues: CASSVRMNTEAFF. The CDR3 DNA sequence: TGTGCCAGCAGCGTACGTATGAACACTGAAGCTTTCTTT.

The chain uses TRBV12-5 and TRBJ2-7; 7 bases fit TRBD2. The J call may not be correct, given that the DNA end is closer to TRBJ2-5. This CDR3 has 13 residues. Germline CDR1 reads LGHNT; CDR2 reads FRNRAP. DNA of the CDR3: TGTGCTAGTGGTTCCAGCGGGGTGGAGACCCAGTACTTC. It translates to CASGSSGVETQYF.

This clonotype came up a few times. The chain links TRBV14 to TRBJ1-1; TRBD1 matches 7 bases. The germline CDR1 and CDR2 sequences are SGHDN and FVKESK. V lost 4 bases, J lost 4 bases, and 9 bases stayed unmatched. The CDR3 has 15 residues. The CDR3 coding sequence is TGTGCCAGCAGCCCTGTGGGACAGCCGAGCACTGAAGCTTTCTTT. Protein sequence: CASSPVGQPSTEAFF.